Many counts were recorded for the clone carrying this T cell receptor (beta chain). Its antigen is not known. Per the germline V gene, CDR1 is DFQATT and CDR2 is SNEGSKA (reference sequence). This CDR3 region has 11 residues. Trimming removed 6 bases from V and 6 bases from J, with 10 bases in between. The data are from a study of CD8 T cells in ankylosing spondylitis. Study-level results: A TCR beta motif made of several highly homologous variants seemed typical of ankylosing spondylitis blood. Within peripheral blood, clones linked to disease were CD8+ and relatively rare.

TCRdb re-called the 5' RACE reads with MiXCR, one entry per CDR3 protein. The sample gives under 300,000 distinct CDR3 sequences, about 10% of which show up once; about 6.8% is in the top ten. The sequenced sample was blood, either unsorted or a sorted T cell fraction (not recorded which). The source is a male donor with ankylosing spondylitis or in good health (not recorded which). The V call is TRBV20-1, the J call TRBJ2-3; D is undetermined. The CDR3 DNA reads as TGCAGTGCCGGAATAGGGGATACGCAGTATTTT. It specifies CSAGIGDTQYF.